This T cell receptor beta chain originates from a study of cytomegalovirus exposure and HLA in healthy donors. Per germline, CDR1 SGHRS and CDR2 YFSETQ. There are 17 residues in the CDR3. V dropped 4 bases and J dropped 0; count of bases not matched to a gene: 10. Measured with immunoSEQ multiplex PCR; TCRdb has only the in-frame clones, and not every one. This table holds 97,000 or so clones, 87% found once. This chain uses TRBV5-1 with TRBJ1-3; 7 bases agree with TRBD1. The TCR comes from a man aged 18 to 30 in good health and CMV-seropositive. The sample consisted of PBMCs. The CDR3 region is CASSPGDSGFSGNTIYF. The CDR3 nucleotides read TGCGCCAGCAGCCCAGGGGACAGTGGCTTCTCTGGAAACACCATATATTTT.